These 24 T cell receptor beta chains originate from one sample sequenced in a study of technical replicates of blood from a few donors. TCRdb keeps only in-frame clones here, not all; method: immunoSEQ multiplex PCR. The repertoire holds some 94,000 clones, with 90% to 96% as singletons. The specimen was T cells isolated from PBMCs. The receptors stem from a human donor in good health.

The CDR3 spells CASVVGVAGGTGELFF. Here the CDR3 DNA reads TGTGCCAGCGTAGTCGGGGTAGCGGGCGGCACCGGGGAGCTGTTTTTT. The V and J genes are TRBV7-9 and TRBJ2-2, with TRBD2 matching 7 bases. V shed 8 bases, J shed 4 bases, and the junction held 13 bases outside the gene matches. The CDR3 is 16 residues long. Germline-derived CDR1 and CDR2 are SEHNR and FQNEAQ (reference sequence).

V and J are TRBV7-9 and TRBJ2-1; perhaps TRBD1 as D (6 bases). V dropped 4 bases and J dropped 7 bases, with 11 bases sitting between them. CDR3 length: 13 amino acids. Germline V lookup: CDR1 SEHNR, CDR2 FQNEAQ (reference sequence). The DNA of the CDR3 is TGTGCCAGCAGCTCGGGACATTATAATGAGCAGTTCTTC. It encodes CASSSGHYNEQFF.

The chain is built from TRBV10-3 and TRBJ2-5; 13 positions match TRBD2. J gave up 4 bases and V 6 bases, and 5 bases lay outside the gene matches. From germline, CDR1 is ENHRY and CDR2 SYGVKD. The CDR3 length is 15 residues. CDR3 coding DNA: TGTGCCATCAGCCAACTAGCGGGAGGGTCAGAGACCCAGTACTTC. This sequence encodes CAISQLAGGSETQYF.

CDR3 protein: CASSVGTGGGEKLFF. The CDR3 coding sequence is TGTGCCAGCAGTGTGGGGACAGGGGGAGGTGAAAAACTGTTTTTT. This chain connects TRBV6-1 to TRBJ1-4, with TRBD1 identical over 11 bases. Germline lookup yields CDR1 MNHNS and CDR2 SASEGT. This CDR3 has 15 amino acids. The ends lost 4 bases at V and 7 bases at J; junction bases unmatched: 5.

V gene TRBV28 combines with J gene TRBJ2-1; 10 nucleotides match TRBD2. J was trimmed by 8 bases and V by 5 bases; bases with no gene match: 9. The CDR3 has 15 amino acids. CDR1 and CDR2 from the germline V gene are MDHEN and SYDVKM. The CDR3 DNA follows: TGTGCCAGCAGTCCCGCGCTAGCGGGAGAAGATGAGCAGTTCTTC. Translating gives CASSPALAGEDEQFF.

The V call is TRBV28, the J call TRBJ1-5; the D gene is possibly TRBD1 (6 bases). The CDR3 is made up of 13 amino acids. Germline CDR1 is MDHEN and CDR2 is SYDVKM. V was cut by 5 bases and J by 4 bases, with 9 bases left in between. The CDR3 nucleotides are TGTGCCAGCAGTCGGACAGTTAATCAGCCCCAGCATTTT. This encodes CASSRTVNQPQHF.

The V gene is TRBV7-9, the J gene TRBJ1-5; a possible D gene is TRBD1 (5 bases). The V end was cut by 1 base, the J end by 0 bases, with 13 bases between. Germline lookup yields CDR1 SEHNR and CDR2 FQNEAQ (reference sequence). This CDR3 is 17 amino acids long. The CDR3, as DNA: TGTGCCAGCAGCTTAGATGGGGGGGGGTATAGCAATCAGCCCCAGCATTTT. Amino acids: CASSLDGGGYSNQPQHF.

J is TRBJ1-4 and V is TRBV30; no reliable D call. V shed 0 bases and J shed 0 bases, with 8 bases lying between them. The germline V gene has CDR1 GTSNPN and CDR2 SVGIG (reference sequence). This CDR3 contains 15 residues. The CDR3 DNA reads TGTGCCTGGAGTGTGCGCCTCTCAACTAATGAAAAACTGTTTTTT. The encoded protein is CAWSVRLSTNEKLFF.

The rearrangement joins TRBV7-2 to TRBJ2-5, with 9 bases identical to TRBD2. The CDR3 totals 17 residues. After removal of 3 bases from V and 4 bases from J, the junction contained 12 bases not matched to a gene. CDR1 and CDR2 from the germline V gene are SGHTA and FQGNSA. CDR3 DNA: TGTGCCAGCAGCTTTATGCTAGCGGGAATTTCTTCAGAGACCCAGTACTTC. This codes for CASSFMLAGISSETQYF.

The chain recombines TRBV7-9 with TRBJ1-1; TRBD1 matches 7 bases. CDR1 and CDR2 from the germline V gene are SEHNR and FQNEAQ (reference sequence). The CDR3 is 12 amino acids. Unmatched junction bases numbered 7, after V lost 5 bases and J lost 10 bases. Here the CDR3 DNA reads TGTGCCAGCAGCAGACAGGGTCTCGGAGCTTTCTTT. Translated: CASSRQGLGAFF.

V usage is TRBV18 and J usage is TRBJ1-4; a possible D gene is TRBD1 (5 bases). This CDR3 spans 15 amino acids. CDR1 and CDR2 (germline): KGHSH, LQKENI. V lost 3 bases and J lost 7, with 15 bases in between. The CDR3, as DNA: TGTGCCAGCTCACCTAGGGGTGGCTTGGGTGAAAAACTGTTTTTT. Amino acid sequence: CASSPRGGLGEKLFF.

The chain has TRBV28 and TRBJ1-2; D gene uncertain. The CDR3 is made up of 14 amino acids. Trimming removed 3 bases at V and 3 bases at J, with 11 bases between. CDR1 is MDHEN, CDR2 SYDVKM, per germline. CDR3 loop: CASSLGGRYYGYTF. CDR3 bases: TGTGCCAGCAGTTTGGGAGGGAGGTACTATGGCTACACCTTC.

CDR3 DNA sequence: TGTGCCAGCAGCCGTGGACTAGCGGAGTCCTACGAGCAGTACTTC. Translated, it gives CASSRGLAESYEQYF. V usage is TRBV11-2 and J usage is TRBJ2-7; 10 bases agree with TRBD2. This CDR3 has 15 amino acids. The germline gives CDR1 SGHAT, CDR2 FQNNGV. V lost 5 bases and J lost 1; bases outside the gene matches: 5.

This chain joins TRBV7-8 and TRBJ1-4; TRBD1 might be the D (6 bases). Germline V gene lookup returns CDR1 SGHVS and CDR2 FQNEAQ. V was clipped by 4 bases and J by 5 bases, with 8 bases between them. The CDR3 contains 13 residues. The CDR3 DNA sequence: TGTGCCAGCAGCTGGGACACCAATGAAAAACTGTTTTTT. It is translated as CASSWDTNEKLFF. Supplemented by reference TRBV7-8 and TRBJ1-4, the full variable domain reads GAGVSQSPRYKVAKRGQDVALRCDPISGHVSLFWYQQALGQGPEFLTYFQNEAQLDKSGLPSDRFFAERPEGSVSTLKIQRTQQEDSAVYLCASSWDTNEKLFFGSGTQLSVL.

This clone occurred a few times. This chain uses TRBV28 with TRBJ1-1; tentative D call: TRBD1 (6 bases). The V gene's germline CDR1 is MDHEN and CDR2 SYDVKM. The CDR3 sequence is 13 residues long. Deletions cut 6 bases from V and 4 bases from J, with 12 bases between. The chain's CDR3 is CASRPTGFTEAFF. The CDR3 region has the DNA TGTGCCAGCAGGCCTACAGGGTTCACTGAAGCTTTCTTT.

This clone appeared once. The gene calls are TRBV27 and TRBJ2-5, with 9 nucleotides matching TRBD1. This CDR3 is built from 15 residues. CDR1 MNHEY and CDR2 SMNVEV come from the germline V gene (reference sequence). Unmatched junction bases numbered 6, after V lost 2 bases and J lost 5 bases. CDR3: CASSLATGGEETQYF. In DNA form, the CDR3 reads TGTGCCAGCAGTTTAGCCACAGGGGGCGAGGAGACCCAGTACTTC.

The DNA of the CDR3 is TGTGCCTGGAGTGGACAGGGGGGTCAGCCCCAGCATTTT. This translates into CAWSGQGGQPQHF. V and J are TRBV30 and TRBJ1-5; TRBD1 agrees at 9 bases. The V gene end was trimmed by 1 base and the J gene end by 6 bases; junction bases not matched to a gene: 1. The CDR3 length is 13 residues. CDR1 is GTSNPN and CDR2 is SVGIG in the germline V gene (reference sequence). The variable domain in full, with the rest retrieved from reference TRBV30 and TRBJ1-5, is SQTIHQWPATLVQPVGSPLSLECTVEGTSNPNLYWYRQAAGRGLQLLFYSVGIGQISSEVPQNLSASRPQDRQFILSSKKLLLSDSGFYLCAWSGQGGQPQHFGDGTRLSIL.

The rearrangement joins TRBV6-1 to TRBJ1-2; 7 bases align to TRBD1. From germline, CDR1 is MNHNS and CDR2 SASEGT. Germline trimming cut 0 bases from V and 7 bases from J; bases unmatched to any gene: 2. The CDR3 extends over 13 amino acids. The CDR3 region has the DNA TGTGCCAGCAGTGAAGCGGGACAGACTGGCTACACCTTC. Protein: CASSEAGQTGYTF.

The chain joins TRBV6-5 to TRBJ1-3; unclear D gene. CDR1 MNHEY and CDR2 SVGAGI come from the germline V gene. The CDR3 is 11 amino acids. Trimming took 7 bases from V and 4 from J, leaving 5 bases between them. DNA of the CDR3: TGTGCCAGCATAGCGGGAAACACCATATATTTT. Protein: CASIAGNTIYF.

The rearrangement links TRBV27 to TRBJ2-1; TRBD2 aligns across 10 bases. Losses at the gene ends were 7 bases for V and 3 bases for J; bases not matched to a gene: 0. This CDR3 has 13 residues. Germline CDR1 reads MNHEY; CDR2 reads SMNVEV (reference sequence). The CDR3 DNA follows: TGTGCCAGCACTAGCGGGAGCTACAATGAGCAGTTCTTC. Protein product: CASTSGSYNEQFF.

The rearrangement joins TRBV9 to TRBJ2-3; 12 bases align to TRBD2. This CDR3 has 16 residues. After removal of 0 bases from V and 1 base from J, the junction contained 0 bases not matched to a gene. Germline V gene lookup returns CDR1 SGDLS and CDR2 YYNGEE. This chain's CDR3 is CASSVGLAGGTDTQYF. CDR3 bases: TGTGCCAGCAGCGTAGGACTAGCGGGAGGCACAGATACGCAGTATTTT.

The gene calls are TRBV27 and TRBJ2-3, with D maybe TRBD2 (6 bases). V was cut by 6 bases and J by 2 bases, with 18 bases left in between. Germline values: CDR1 MNHEY, CDR2 SMNVEV (reference sequence). This CDR3 spans 16 amino acids. CDR3 protein: CASREFRGTHTDTQYF. The CDR3 region has the DNA TGTGCCAGCAGAGAGTTTCGGGGGACTCACACAGATACGCAGTATTTT.

The V and J genes are TRBV5-1 and TRBJ2-7; TRBD1 matches at 7 bases. The trim removed 1 base at V and 2 bases at J, leaving 9 bases unmatched. CDR1 is SGHRS and CDR2 is YFSETQ in the germline V gene. The CDR3 is made up of 16 amino acids. The CDR3 reads CASSLLRTGGPYEQYF. CDR3 bases: TGCGCCAGCAGCTTGCTTCGGACAGGTGGCCCCTACGAGCAGTACTTC.

The gene calls are TRBV5-1 and TRBJ2-5; 7 nucleotides match TRBD1. The CDR3 covers 16 residues. V lost 7 bases, J lost 4 bases, and 16 bases stayed unmatched. The germline CDR1 and CDR2 sequences are SGHRS and YFSETQ. As DNA, the CDR3 is TGCGCCAGCCATTCGGCCGGGACAGATTATGGAGAGACCCAGTACTTC. It is translated as CASHSAGTDYGETQYF.